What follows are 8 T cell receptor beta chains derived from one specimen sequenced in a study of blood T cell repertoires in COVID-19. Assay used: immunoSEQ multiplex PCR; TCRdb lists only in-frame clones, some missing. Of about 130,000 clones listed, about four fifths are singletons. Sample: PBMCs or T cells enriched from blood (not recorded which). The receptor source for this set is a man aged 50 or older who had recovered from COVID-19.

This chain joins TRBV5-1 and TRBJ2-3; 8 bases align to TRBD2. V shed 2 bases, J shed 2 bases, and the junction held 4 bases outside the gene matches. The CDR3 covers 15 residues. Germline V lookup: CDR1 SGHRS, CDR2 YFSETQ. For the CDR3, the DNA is TGCGCCAGCAGCTTTAGCGGGGATCCCACAGATACGCAGTATTTT. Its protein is CASSFSGDPTDTQYF.

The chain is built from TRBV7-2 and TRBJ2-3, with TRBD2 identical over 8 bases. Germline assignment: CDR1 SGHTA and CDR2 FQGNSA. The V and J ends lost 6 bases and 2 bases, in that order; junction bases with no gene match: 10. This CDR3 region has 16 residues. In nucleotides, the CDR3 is TGTGCCAGCAGACCTACAGGGACTAGGAACACAGATACGCAGTATTTT. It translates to CASRPTGTRNTDTQYF.

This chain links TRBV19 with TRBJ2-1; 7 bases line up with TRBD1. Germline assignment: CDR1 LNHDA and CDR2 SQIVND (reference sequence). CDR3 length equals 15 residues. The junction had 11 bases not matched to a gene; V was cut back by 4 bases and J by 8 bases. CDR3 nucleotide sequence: TGTGCCAGTAGTACTTCAGGGGGATCGAGCGATGAGCAGTTCTTC. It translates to CASSTSGGSSDEQFF.

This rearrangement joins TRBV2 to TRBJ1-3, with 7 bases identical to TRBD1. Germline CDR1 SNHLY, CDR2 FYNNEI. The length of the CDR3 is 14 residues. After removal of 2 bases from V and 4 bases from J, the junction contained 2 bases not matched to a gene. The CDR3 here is CASSERDSGNTIYF. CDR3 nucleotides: TGTGCCAGCAGTGAACGGGACAGCGGAAACACCATATATTTT.

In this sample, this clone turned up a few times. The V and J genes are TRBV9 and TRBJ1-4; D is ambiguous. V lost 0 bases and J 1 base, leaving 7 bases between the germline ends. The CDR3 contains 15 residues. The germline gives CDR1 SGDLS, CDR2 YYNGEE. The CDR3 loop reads CASSVGGITNEKLFF. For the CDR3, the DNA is TGTGCCAGCAGCGTAGGAGGGATAACTAATGAAAAACTGTTTTTT.

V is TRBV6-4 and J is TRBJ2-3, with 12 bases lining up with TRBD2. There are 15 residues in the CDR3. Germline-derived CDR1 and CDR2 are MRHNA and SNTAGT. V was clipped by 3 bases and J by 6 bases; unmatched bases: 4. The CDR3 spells CASSESSGGADTQYF. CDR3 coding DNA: TGTGCCAGCAGTGAGTCTAGCGGGGGGGCCGATACGCAGTATTTT.

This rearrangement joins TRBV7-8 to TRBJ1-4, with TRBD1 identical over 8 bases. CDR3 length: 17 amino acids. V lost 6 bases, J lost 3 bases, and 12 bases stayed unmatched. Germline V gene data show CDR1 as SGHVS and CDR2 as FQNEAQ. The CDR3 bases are TGTGCCAGCAGACCACATCCAGGGGGCCTCGCTAATGAAAAACTGTTTTTT. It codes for CASRPHPGGLANEKLFF.

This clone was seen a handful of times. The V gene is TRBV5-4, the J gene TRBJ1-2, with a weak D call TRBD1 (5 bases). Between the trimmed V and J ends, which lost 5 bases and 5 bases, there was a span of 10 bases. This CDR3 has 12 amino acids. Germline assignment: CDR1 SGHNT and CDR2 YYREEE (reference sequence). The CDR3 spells CASRYGGYGYTF. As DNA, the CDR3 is TGTGCCAGCAGATACGGGGGGTATGGCTACACCTTC.